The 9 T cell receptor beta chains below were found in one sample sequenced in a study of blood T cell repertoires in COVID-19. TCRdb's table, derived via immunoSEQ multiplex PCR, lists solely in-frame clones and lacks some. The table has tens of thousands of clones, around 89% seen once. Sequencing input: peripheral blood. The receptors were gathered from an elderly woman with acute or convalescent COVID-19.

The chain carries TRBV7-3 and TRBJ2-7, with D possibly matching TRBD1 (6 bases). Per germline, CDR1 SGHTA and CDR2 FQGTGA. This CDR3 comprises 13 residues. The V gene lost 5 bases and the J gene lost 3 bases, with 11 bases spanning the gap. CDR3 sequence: CASSASTGYEQYF. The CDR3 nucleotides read TGTGCCAGCAGCGCCTCGACAGGCTACGAGCAGTACTTC.

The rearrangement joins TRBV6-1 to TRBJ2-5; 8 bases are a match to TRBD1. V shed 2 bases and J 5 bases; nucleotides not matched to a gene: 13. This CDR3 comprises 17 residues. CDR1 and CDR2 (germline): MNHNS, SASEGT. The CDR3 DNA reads TGTGCCAGCAGTGAAACGGCAGGGGGCGCGAAGAGGGAGACCCAGTACTTC. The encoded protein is CASSETAGGAKRETQYF.

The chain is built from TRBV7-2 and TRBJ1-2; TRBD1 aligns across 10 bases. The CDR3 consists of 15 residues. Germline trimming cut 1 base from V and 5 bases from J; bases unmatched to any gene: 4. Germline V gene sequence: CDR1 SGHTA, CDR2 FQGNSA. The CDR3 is CASSLGQGASYGYTF. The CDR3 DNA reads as TGTGCCAGCAGCTTAGGACAGGGGGCTTCTTATGGCTACACCTTC.

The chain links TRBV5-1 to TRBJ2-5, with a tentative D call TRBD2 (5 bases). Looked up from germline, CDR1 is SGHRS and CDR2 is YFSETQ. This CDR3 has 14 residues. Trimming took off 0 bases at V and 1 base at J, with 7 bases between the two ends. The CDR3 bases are TGCGCCAGCAGCTTGGGAGGGCCCCAAGAGACCCAGTACTTC. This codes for CASSLGGPQETQYF.

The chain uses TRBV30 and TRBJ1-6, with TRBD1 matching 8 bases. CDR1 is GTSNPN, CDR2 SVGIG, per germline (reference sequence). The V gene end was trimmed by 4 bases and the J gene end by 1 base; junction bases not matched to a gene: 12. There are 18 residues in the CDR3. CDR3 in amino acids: CAWIGQGKGRSYNSPLHF. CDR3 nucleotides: TGTGCCTGGATTGGACAGGGAAAGGGTCGATCCTATAATTCACCCCTCCACTTT.

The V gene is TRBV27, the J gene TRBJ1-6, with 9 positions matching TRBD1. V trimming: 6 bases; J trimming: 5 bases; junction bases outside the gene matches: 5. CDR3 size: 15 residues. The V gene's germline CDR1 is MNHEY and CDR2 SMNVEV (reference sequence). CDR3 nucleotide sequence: TGTGCCAGCAGGAAACAGGGGGCAGATAATTCACCCCTCCACTTT. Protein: CASRKQGADNSPLHF.

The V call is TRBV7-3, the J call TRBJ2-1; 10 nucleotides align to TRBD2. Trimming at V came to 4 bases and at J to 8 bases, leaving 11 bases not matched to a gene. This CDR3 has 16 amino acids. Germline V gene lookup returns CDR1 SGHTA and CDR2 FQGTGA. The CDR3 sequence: CASSSLEAGGIDEQFF. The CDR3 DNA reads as TGTGCCAGCAGCTCCCTTGAAGCGGGGGGGATCGATGAGCAGTTCTTC. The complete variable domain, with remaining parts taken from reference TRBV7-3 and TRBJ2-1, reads GAGVSQTPSNKVTEKGKYVELRCDPISGHTALYWYRQSLGQGPEFLIYFQGTGAADDSGLPNDRFFAVRPEGSVSTLKIQRTERGDSAVYLCASSSLEAGGIDEQFFGPGTRLTVL.

The CDR3 loop is CASSLVGGGHIQYF. In DNA, the CDR3 is TGTGCCAGCAGCTTGGTTGGGGGGGGACACATTCAGTACTTC. The V call is TRBV5-8, the J call TRBJ2-4; 7 bases line up with TRBD2. The CDR3 is 14 amino acids. Germline values: CDR1 SGHTS, CDR2 YDEGEE. The V gene end was trimmed by 0 bases and the J gene end by 8 bases; junction bases not matched to a gene: 5.

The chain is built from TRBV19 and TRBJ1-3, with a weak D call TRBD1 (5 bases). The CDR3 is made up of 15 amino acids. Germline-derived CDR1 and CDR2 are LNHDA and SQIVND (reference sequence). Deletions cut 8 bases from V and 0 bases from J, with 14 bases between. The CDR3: CASADSASSGNTIYF. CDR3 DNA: TGTGCCAGTGCAGACAGTGCCAGCTCTGGAAACACCATATATTTT.